The T cell receptor (beta chain) described here comes from a study of CD8 T cell repertoires and HIV-1 epitope variants. The wider study: T cells were stimulated with Twenty-five Gag and Nef peptides separately. Control wells had CMV/EBV/flu peptides, negative Ebola AY9, or no peptide. Tested: three Gag epitope families, Nef HW9 and YT9. General study findings and limits: The assay identified only TCR beta chains of antigen-proliferating T cells.

The repertoire was sequenced with immunoSEQ multiplex PCR; TCRdb's copy has only in-frame clones and lacks some. This table holds about 4,600 clones, approximately 61% found once. Germline CDR1 SGDLS, CDR2 YYNGEE. This CDR3 is built from 14 residues. V was pared by 0 bases and J by 2 bases, with 2 bases of the junction left unmatched. Concerning this clone itself: Its antigen is unknown.

This sequence originates from a male donor with HIV. The rearrangement uses TRBV9 and TRBJ2-7, with 7 nucleotides matching TRBD1. The sequenced sample consisted of cultured CD8+ T cells derived from PBMCs. As DNA, the CDR3 is TGTGCCAGCAGCGTAGGGGACAGAGCCTACGAGCAGTACTTC. Protein: CASSVGDRAYEQYF.